This paragraph reports one TCR beta chain. Antigen: not known. The junction differs from germline at one of its ends, possibly a read error. The data belong to a study of identical twins. Points from the study as a whole: Twin sharing of out-of-frame TCR alpha was underestimated by models in monozygotic pairs. Within beta out-of-frame sequences, the excess sharing observed between twins was weaker.

The length of the CDR3 is 15 residues. CDR1 and CDR2 (germline): SGHDT, YYEEEE. TCRdb reprocessed the 5' RACE reads via MiXCR and lists one record per CDR3 protein. The data show some 1,700,000 distinct CDR3 sequences, roughly 35% seen once. This sequence joins TRBV5-6 and TRBJ1-2; D is ambiguous. This TCR was recovered from a newborn girl in good health. The specimen sequenced was cord blood. CDR3 in amino acids: CASSLVSASLYGYNF. The CDR3 coding sequence is TGTGCCAGCAGCTTGGTTTCGGCCAGCCTCTATGGCTACAACTTC.